These 26 T cell receptor beta chains share one sample of origin, sequenced in a study of molecular identifiers for immune sequencing clone quantification. Each CDR3 protein is one row after TCRdb ran MiXCR on the PCR reads. In the table there are 490,000 or so distinct CDR3 sequences, about a fifth of which are singletons. The specimen sequenced was naive CD8+ T cells from blood, with Jurkat cell RNA spiked in. As for subset: FACS-sorted CD8+CD4-CCR7+CD45RA+ naive T cells. Receptors were obtained from a human donor in good health. Some libraries in this study had Jurkat cell RNA spiked in.

J is TRBJ2-7 and V is TRBV3-1, with D hard to call. CDR1 is LGHDT, CDR2 YNNKEL, per germline (reference sequence). Trimming shortened V by 1 base and J by 6 bases, and 7 bases separated the two germline ends. This CDR3 comprises 12 residues. The DNA of the CDR3 is TGTGCCAGCAGCCAAGGTTTCTCCGAGCAGTACTTC. This codes for CASSQGFSEQYF.

This rearrangement joins TRBV4-1 to TRBJ2-3, with D possibly TRBD1 on 7 matching bases. The V and J ends lost 1 base and 3 bases respectively, with 14 bases between them. Germline V gives CDR1 MGHRA, CDR2 YSYEKL. The CDR3 has 16 residues. The CDR3 sequence is CASSQADREATDTQYF. For the CDR3, the DNA is TGCGCCAGCAGCCAAGCCGACAGGGAGGCGACAGATACGCAGTATTTT.

In this sample, this clonotype turned up many times. The V and J genes are TRBV7-8 and TRBJ2-1; the D is unclear. Germline V lookup: CDR1 SGHVS, CDR2 FQNEAQ. The germline V and J ends were trimmed by 2 bases and 0 bases, with 8 bases remaining between them. The CDR3 spans 15 residues. CDR3 DNA sequence: TGTGCCAGCAGCTTATCCCGGAGCTCCTACAATGAGCAGTTCTTC. Protein product: CASSLSRSSYNEQFF.

The chain has TRBV5-5 and TRBJ2-1; D remains unclear. Per the germline V gene, CDR1 is SGHKS and CDR2 is YYEKEE (reference sequence). The CDR3 contains 13 residues. V lost 3 bases and J lost 4, with 8 bases in between. The CDR3 DNA reads as TGTGCCAGCAGCTCGGCAACATACAATGAGCAGTTCTTC. This translates into CASSSATYNEQFF.

The CDR3: CASSEGGGYTF. The CDR3 nucleotides read TGTGCCAGCAGCGAAGGGGGCGGCTACACCTTC. This chain joins TRBV6-6 and TRBJ1-2; TRBD1 matches 7 bases. The CDR3 is 11 amino acids. Germline CDR1 is MNHNY and CDR2 is SVGAGI (reference sequence). The trim removed 6 bases at V and 8 bases at J, leaving 3 bases unmatched.

This clonotype was counted a few times. This chain links TRBV14 with TRBJ2-7; D is unresolved. V was clipped by 1 base and J by 5 bases, with 9 bases between them. The CDR3 loop spans 13 amino acids. Germline V CDR1 and CDR2: SGHDN, FVKESK. The CDR3 region is CASSQALYDEQYF. In nucleotides, the CDR3 is TGTGCCAGCAGCCAAGCTCTTTATGACGAGCAGTACTTC.

A few counts support this clonotype. V is TRBV27 and J is TRBJ2-2, with TRBD1 identical over 8 bases. From germline, CDR1 is MNHEY and CDR2 SMNVEV (reference sequence). The CDR3 has 16 amino acids. Germline trimming cut 6 bases from V and 5 bases from J; bases unmatched to any gene: 11. This CDR3 is CASRAGQGLRTGELFF. The CDR3 coding sequence is TGTGCCAGCAGAGCCGGACAGGGCTTAAGGACCGGGGAGCTGTTTTTT.

This chain uses TRBV5-8 with TRBJ2-1; D ambiguous. Germline V CDR1 and CDR2: SGHTS, YDEGEE. The CDR3 runs 14 residues. V shed 10 bases and J shed 7 bases, with 21 bases lying between them. CDR3 protein: CAGSLCSVRNEQFF. CDR3 nucleotide sequence: TGTGCCGGAAGCTTGTGTTCGGTAAGGAATGAGCAGTTCTTC.

About this clonotype: Since a much larger clone is just one base distant, this may be a read error. V usage is TRBV20-1 and J usage is TRBJ2-3; maybe TRBD2 (5 bases). V gave up 0 bases and J gave up 0 bases, with 16 bases separating them. The CDR3 has 17 residues. Germline V CDR1 and CDR2: DFQATT, SNEGSKA (reference sequence). CDR3 sequence: CSARDYQEVASTDTQYF. The CDR3 nucleotides read TGCAGTGCTAGAGATTACCAGGAGGTAGCTAGCACAGATACGCAGTATTTT.

This chain uses TRBV5-6 with TRBJ1-2; no reliable D call. Per germline, CDR1 SGHDT and CDR2 YYEEEE. V shed 1 base and J shed 4 bases, with 8 bases lying between them. The CDR3 spans 13 residues. The CDR3 DNA is TGTGCCAGCAGCTTGACAGAGGTCTATGGCTACACCTTC. Protein: CASSLTEVYGYTF.

Worth noting for this clonotype: A clone one base away is much larger, so this may be a read error. Since no conserved phenylalanine or tryptophan closes the CDR3, a read error is the likely cause. This sequence joins TRBV7-9 and TRBJ1-3; 8 positions agree with TRBD1. J gave up 8 bases and V 4 bases, and 7 bases lay outside the gene matches. The CDR3 has 14 amino acids. The germline V gene encodes CDR1 SEHNR and CDR2 FQNEAQ (reference sequence). The CDR3 DNA is TGTGCCAGCAGCTCGCCGACAGGGGAAGACACCATATATTCT. Residues: CASSSPTGEDTIYS.

This clonotype was observed many times. The genes are TRBV18 and TRBJ2-5; D gene unclear. Trimming cost V 3 bases and J 4 bases, with 9 bases left between them. The length of the CDR3 is 13 residues. CDR1 and CDR2 from the germline V gene are KGHSH and LQKENI. In nucleotides, the CDR3 is TGTGCCAGCTCACCGGGCTACCCAGAGACCCAGTACTTC. This encodes CASSPGYPETQYF.

The rearrangement uses TRBV6-5 and TRBJ2-7; D may be TRBD1 or TRBD2 (5 bases each). The CDR3 length is 15 residues. In germline, CDR1 is MNHEY, CDR2 SVGAGI. Trimming cost V 2 bases and J 1 base, with 12 bases left between them. In DNA form, the CDR3 reads TGTGCCAGCAGTTACCGGGAAGGGGCGTCCTACGAGCAGTACTTC. Residues: CASSYREGASYEQYF.

Comments on this clonotype: A much larger clone lies one base from this, so it may be a read error. This chain uses TRBV9 with TRBJ2-5; no reliable D call. The V gene's germline CDR1 is SGDLS and CDR2 YYNGEE. The CDR3 runs to 15 residues. Trimming took off 4 bases at V and 4 bases at J, with 17 bases between the two ends. The DNA of the CDR3 is TGTGCCAGCAGCCTAATGGGCGGTAAACGAGAGACCCAGTACTTC. Translation: CASSLMGGKRETQYF.

The table lists this clonotype with a few counts. V usage is TRBV11-2 and J usage is TRBJ2-7; D not certain. The CDR3 loop spans 15 amino acids. Germline CDR1 SGHAT, CDR2 FQNNGV. V was shortened by 4 bases and J by 0 bases, with 13 bases between the two germline ends. DNA of the CDR3: TGTGCCAGCAGCTCCGTAGTACGGTCCTCCTACGAGCAGTACTTC. Translating it yields CASSSVVRSSYEQYF.

Notes on this clonotype: This may be a read error: a much more frequent sequence differs by one nucleotide. The chain recombines TRBV20-1 with TRBJ2-5; possibly TRBD2 for D (5 bases). Germline-derived CDR1 and CDR2 are DFQATT and SNEGSKA (reference sequence). The CDR3 totals 15 residues. The CDR3, as DNA: TGCAGTGCTCTCATCGAACTAGACCTCGCAGAGGCCCAGTACTTC. Translation gives CSALIELDLAEAQYF.

This clonotype was recorded many times. The chain employs TRBV28 and TRBJ2-7; TRBD2 agrees at 7 bases. With 4 bases clipped from V and 2 bases from J, the junction kept 5 bases outside the gene matches. This CDR3 region has 14 residues. Germline V gene lookup returns CDR1 MDHEN and CDR2 SYDVKM. The CDR3 sequence: CASSYREAPYEQYF. The CDR3, as DNA: TGTGCCAGCAGTTACCGGGAGGCCCCCTACGAGCAGTACTTC.

A word on this clonotype: A read error may explain this, as a much larger clone is one base away. This chain links TRBV7-9 with TRBJ2-7; no reliable D call. This CDR3 region has 13 residues. The ends were cut back, 5 bases at V and 3 bases at J, with 11 bases in the middle. Germline CDR1 reads SEHNR; CDR2 reads FQNEAQ (reference sequence). The CDR3 spells CASSVDTSYEQYF. CDR3 in DNA: TGTGCCAGCAGCGTCGACACCAGCTACGAGCAGTACTTC.

V usage is TRBV9 and J usage is TRBJ2-7; TRBD1 matches 7 bases. The length of the CDR3 is 15 residues. Germline CDR1 is SGDLS and CDR2 is YYNGEE. The junction had 12 bases not matched to a gene; V was cut back by 4 bases and J by 5 bases. The CDR3: CASSPSGEGGHEQYF. The CDR3 nucleotides are TGTGCCAGCAGCCCCTCCGGTGAAGGGGGCCACGAGCAGTACTTC.

This chain links TRBV4-2 with TRBJ2-5; D is unclear. CDR1 LGHNA and CDR2 YNFKEQ come from the germline V gene. This CDR3 contains 14 residues. With 4 bases removed from V and 5 bases from J, the gap between germline ends came to 14 bases. The CDR3 DNA sequence: TGTGCCAGCAGCCCGTTAGCAAGCACGGAGACCCAGTACTTC. It encodes CASSPLASTETQYF.

The genes are TRBV29-1 and TRBJ2-2, with D perhaps TRBD1 or TRBD2 (5 bases each). The CDR3 is 15 amino acids. Per germline, CDR1 SQVTM and CDR2 ANQGSEA. V was cut by 2 bases and J by 3 bases, with 13 bases left in between. In nucleotides, the CDR3 is TGCAGCGTTGAATGGGCAGGGAGATACACCGGGGAGCTGTTTTTT. Translation: CSVEWAGRYTGELFF.

V is TRBV7-2 and J is TRBJ2-2, with D perhaps matching TRBD1 (6 bases). Germline CDR1 reads SGHTA; CDR2 reads FQGNSA. The CDR3 spans 18 residues. V was pared by 3 bases and J by 3 bases, with 20 bases between. The CDR3 DNA reads as TGTGCCAGCAGCTTGGACAGACATCGAGGGGGTGACACCGGGGAGCTGTTTTTT. It codes for CASSLDRHRGGDTGELFF.

This clonotype came up many times. The chain combines TRBV5-4 with TRBJ2-5, with 7 bases aligning to TRBD2. CDR3 length: 15 residues. V gave up 4 bases and J gave up 0 bases; unmatched junction bases: 6. The V gene's germline CDR1 is SGHNT and CDR2 YYREEE (reference sequence). The CDR3 is CASSVGDYYQETQYF. The CDR3 bases are TGTGCCAGCAGCGTGGGGGACTACTACCAAGAGACCCAGTACTTC.

This clonotype was recorded once. A single base separates this from a much larger clone, so it may be a read error. The chain employs TRBV19 and TRBJ1-1; D unresolved. The germline gives CDR1 LNHDA, CDR2 SQIVND (reference sequence). V lost 3 bases to trimming and J lost 4 bases, with 12 bases between them. The CDR3 totals 14 residues. Here the CDR3 reads CASSIGAMSTEAFF. Written as DNA, the CDR3 is TGTGCCAGTAGTATTGGAGCGATGAGCACTGAAGCTTTCTTT.

The gene calls are TRBV9 and TRBJ2-7, with D perhaps given as TRBD1 or TRBD2 (5 bases each). This CDR3 is built from 15 residues. Germline V lookup: CDR1 SGDLS, CDR2 YYNGEE. Trimming removed 5 bases at V and 5 bases at J, with 20 bases between. For the CDR3, the DNA is TGTGCCAGCAGAGCGGAAGAATGGGGGTCCGACGAGCAGTACTTC. This codes for CASRAEEWGSDEQYF.

This clonotype has only a few counts. This rearrangement joins TRBV27 to TRBJ2-2; weak D call: TRBD2 (6 bases). In germline, CDR1 is MNHEY, CDR2 SMNVEV (reference sequence). This CDR3 region has 16 residues. Between the trimmed V and J ends, which lost 5 bases and 0 bases, there was a span of 13 bases. CDR3 nucleotides: TGTGCCAGCAGTGGGGCGGGATTAGCGAACACCGGGGAGCTGTTTTTT. Its protein is CASSGAGLANTGELFF.